The 16 T cell receptor beta chains below come from one sample, sequenced in a study of early T cells in non-severe SARS-CoV-2 infection. TCRdb analysed the 5' RACE reads with MiXCR anew, one entry per CDR3 protein. The table lists 66,000 or so distinct CDR3 sequences, under 15% of them singletons, with roughly 8.7% in the top ten. Sequencing was done on a sample of whole blood. These receptors originate from an adult who was a healthcare worker with PCR-confirmed SARS-CoV-2 infection or an uninfected control (not recorded which).

This clonotype has only a few counts. The chain has TRBV11-3 and TRBJ2-5; maybe TRBD1 (5 bases). V was cut by 5 bases and J by 9 bases, with 13 bases left in between. This CDR3 contains 12 residues. CDR1 is SGHNT, CDR2 YENEEA, per germline. CDR3: CASSVRMGPQYF. The CDR3 nucleotides are TGTGCCAGCAGCGTCAGGATGGGGCCCCAGTACTTC.

The V gene is TRBV18, the J gene TRBJ2-7; 7 positions match TRBD2. The CDR3 is made up of 15 amino acids. Germline CDR1 KGHSH, CDR2 LQKENI. V shed 2 bases and J 5 bases; nucleotides not matched to a gene: 9. The CDR3 loop is CASSPESGTLNEQYF. The CDR3 nucleotides read TGTGCCAGCTCACCAGAGAGCGGGACCCTCAACGAGCAGTACTTC.

This clonotype came up a few times. The CDR3 DNA is TGTGCCAGCAGTCCTCTGACTAGCGGGAGCGGGAATGAGCAGTTCTTC. Translated, it gives CASSPLTSGSGNEQFF. V gene TRBV27 combines with J gene TRBJ2-1, with 12 bases aligning to TRBD2. J gave up 7 bases and V 5 bases, and 9 bases lay outside the gene matches. Germline V gene lookup returns CDR1 MNHEY and CDR2 SMNVEV (reference sequence). The CDR3 contains 16 residues.

At least ten counts were recorded for this clonotype. The chain uses TRBV28 and TRBJ2-7; D possibly matches TRBD1 or TRBD2 (6 bases each). The V end was cut by 6 bases, the J end by 4 bases, with 16 bases between. The CDR3 spans 14 residues. Germline assignment: CDR1 MDHEN and CDR2 SYDVKM. CDR3 loop: CASSVGAAGYEQYF. The CDR3 nucleotides are TGTGCCAGCAGCGTGGGGGCGGCGGGGTACGAGCAGTACTTC.

This clonotype was detected ten times or more. V and J are TRBV27 and TRBJ2-1; possible D gene TRBD1, 6 bases. This CDR3 region has 16 residues. V dropped 3 bases and J dropped 9 bases, with 21 bases sitting between them. The germline gives CDR1 MNHEY, CDR2 SMNVEV (reference sequence). CDR3 bases: TGTGCCAGCAGTTTCCTCAGGATCGCAGGGGACACTGAGCAGTTCTTC. As protein: CASSFLRIAGDTEQFF.

The chain is built from TRBV25-1 and TRBJ2-2, with TRBD1 matching over 7 bases. The length of the CDR3 is 15 residues. The V segment lost 3 bases and the J segment 0 bases; nucleotides outside the gene matches: 1. Per germline, CDR1 MGHDK and CDR2 SYGVNS. The CDR3 region is CASSDQGANTGELFF. CDR3 nucleotides: TGTGCCAGCAGTGATCAGGGGGCGAACACCGGGGAGCTGTTTTTT.

With regard to this clonotype: One junction end does not reproduce the germline sequence, and a read error may be involved. The chain combines TRBV28 with TRBJ1-2; 9 bases fit TRBD1. CDR1 is MDHEN, CDR2 SYDVKM, per germline. The CDR3 runs to 14 residues. CDR3 DNA: TGTGTCAGCAGTAGGGGACAGGGAGGATTTGGCTACACCTTC. This translates into CVSSRGQGGFGYTF.

This clonotype was found a few times. This chain joins TRBV7-2 and TRBJ2-7; the D is unclear. Trimming took off 5 bases at V and 6 bases at J, with 8 bases between the two ends. The CDR3 length is 11 residues. From germline, CDR1 is SGHTA and CDR2 FQGNSA. The CDR3 DNA reads as TGTGCCAGCAGCCTCCGTCTCGAGCAGTACTTC. As protein: CASSLRLEQYF.

The table lists this clonotype with a few counts. The genes are TRBV5-1 and TRBJ2-1; no clear D. The CDR3 contains 15 residues. V shed 0 bases and J shed 6 bases, with 13 bases lying between them. Germline-derived CDR1 and CDR2 are SGHRS and YFSETQ. Here the CDR3 DNA reads TGCGCCAGCAGCTTGGGGGCCGTTTACTCCAATGAGCAGTTCTTC. Amino acids: CASSLGAVYSNEQFF.

The chain is built from TRBV9 and TRBJ2-1, with D unresolved. Trimming stripped 0 bases from V and 6 bases from J, with 4 bases between. Germline V lookup: CDR1 SGDLS, CDR2 YYNGEE. CDR3 length equals 12 residues. The CDR3 reads CASSVGPNEQFF. The CDR3 coding sequence is TGTGCCAGCAGCGTAGGCCCCAATGAGCAGTTCTTC.

The chain combines TRBV4-1 with TRBJ1-4; a weak D match, TRBD1 (5 bases). V was clipped by 0 bases and J by 8 bases, with 13 bases between them. Germline V lookup: CDR1 MGHRA, CDR2 YSYEKL. The CDR3 runs to 15 residues. CDR3: CASSQDPGAWEKLFF. DNA for the CDR3: TGCGCCAGCAGCCAAGATCCCGGGGCCTGGGAAAAACTGTTTTTT.

This clonotype was seen only a few times. V gene TRBV11-2 combines with J gene TRBJ2-1; the D gene is possibly TRBD2 (5 bases). The ends were cut back, 1 base at V and 9 bases at J, with 7 bases in the middle. The CDR3 length is 12 residues. Germline V lookup: CDR1 SGHAT, CDR2 FQNNGV. The chain's CDR3 is CASSLVRGEQFF. CDR3 coding DNA: TGTGCCAGCAGCTTAGTTCGGGGTGAGCAGTTCTTC. Looking up the rest from reference TRBV11-2 and TRBJ2-1 gives the full variable domain: EAGVAQSPRYKIIEKRQSVAFWCNPISGHATLYWYQQILGQGPKLLIQFQNNGVVDDSQLPKDRFSAERLKGVDSTLKIQPAKLEDSAVYLCASSLVRGEQFFGPGTRLTVL.

In its sample, this clonotype was seen many times. J is TRBJ2-1 and V is TRBV11-1; 7 bases are a match to TRBD2. The CDR3 contains 12 residues. The J segment lost 9 bases and the V segment lost 6 bases, leaving 5 bases of the junction unmatched. Germline CDR1 and CDR2: SGHAT and FQDESV (reference sequence). The CDR3 bases are TGTGCCAGCAGTCCGACTAGCAGTGAGCAGTTCTTC. Its translation is CASSPTSSEQFF.

This clonotype was observed a handful of times. This chain joins TRBV29-1 and TRBJ2-7, with D maybe TRBD2 (5 bases). Per germline, CDR1 SQVTM and CDR2 ANQGSEA. Trimming left V 6 bases short and J 3 bases short, with 18 bases between. This CDR3 has 14 residues. This CDR3 is CSVATTPSYYEQYF. CDR3 in DNA: TGCAGCGTGGCGACTACACCCTCATACTACGAGCAGTACTTC.

This clonotype was counted ten times or more. CDR3 sequence: CASSLRGATRPPLHF. In DNA form, the CDR3 reads TGTGCCAGCAGTTTAAGGGGGGCGACCAGGCCACCCCTCCACTTT. The chain uses TRBV12-3 or TRBV12-4 and TRBJ1-6; perhaps TRBD1 as D (6 bases). Trimming took 2 bases from V and 11 from J, leaving 16 bases between them. The length of the CDR3 is 15 residues.

The chain carries TRBV5-1 and TRBJ2-3; tentatively, D is TRBD2 (6 bases). Trimming pared 0 bases from V and 4 bases from J, leaving 12 bases between. The CDR3 totals 15 residues. Germline V gene sequence: CDR1 SGHRS, CDR2 YFSETQ. Here the CDR3 DNA reads TGCGCCAGCAGCTTGGTTACCAGCGGGCCAGATACGCAGTATTTT. Protein: CASSLVTSGPDTQYF.